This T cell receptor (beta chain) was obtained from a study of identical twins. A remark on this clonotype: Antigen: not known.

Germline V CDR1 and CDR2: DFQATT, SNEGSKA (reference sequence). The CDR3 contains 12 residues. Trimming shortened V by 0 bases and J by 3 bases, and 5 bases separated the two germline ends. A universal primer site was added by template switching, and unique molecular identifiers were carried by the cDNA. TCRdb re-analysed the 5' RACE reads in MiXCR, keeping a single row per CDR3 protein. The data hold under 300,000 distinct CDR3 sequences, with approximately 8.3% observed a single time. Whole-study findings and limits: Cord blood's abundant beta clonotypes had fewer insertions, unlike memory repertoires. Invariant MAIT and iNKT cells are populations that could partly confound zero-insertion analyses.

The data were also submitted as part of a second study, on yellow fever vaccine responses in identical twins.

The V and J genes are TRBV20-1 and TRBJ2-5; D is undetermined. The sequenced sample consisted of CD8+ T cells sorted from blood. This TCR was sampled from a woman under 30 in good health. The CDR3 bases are TGCAGTGCTAGAGATTTGAAAGAGACCCAGTACTTC. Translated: CSARDLKETQYF.